The rows below give T cell receptor beta chains drawn from one sample of a study of cytomegalovirus exposure and HLA in healthy donors. The assay was immunoSEQ multiplex PCR, and TCRdb's table has in-frame clones only and misses some. The table records 180,000 or so clones, roughly 85% of them present only once. Sequencing was performed on PBMCs. These receptors were collected from a man aged 45-60 years in good health and CMV-seropositive. CDR3s include the opening cysteine and the closing phenylalanine or tryptophan.

j_call | v_call | cdr3_aa
TRBJ1-5 | TRBV7-2 | CASSMTGNQPQHF
TRBJ1-5 | TRBV18 | CASSPTGGRQPQHF
TRBJ2-5 | TRBV5-1 | CASSLVVAGGRETQYF
TRBJ2-3 | TRBV6-6 | CASSYVAATDTQYF
TRBJ2-7 | TRBV29-1 | CSVAVGTGGYEQYF
TRBJ1-2 | TRBV30 | CAWSHTMRYGYTF
TRBJ1-4 | TRBV7-2 | CASSSDRGEKLFF
TRBJ2-1 | TRBV28 | CASIDRRPSSYNEQFF
TRBJ2-5 | TRBV13 | CASSLDFRETQYF
TRBJ1-2 | TRBV6-1 | CASSALVFGGTGYGYTF
TRBJ2-2 | TRBV29-1 | CSVERRGELFF
TRBJ2-2 | TRBV7-9 | CASSFAGGPGELFF
TRBJ1-2 | TRBV28 | CASSSLRGPINYGYTF
TRBJ2-1 | TRBV11-2 | CASSLGHKTSGDYNEQFF
TRBJ2-4 | TRBV28 | CASSLISGGTGNIQYF
TRBJ2-7 | TRBV18 | CASSPAQVYEQYF
TRBJ1-3 | TRBV2 | CASSEGRRAYTIYF
TRBJ1-2 | TRBV4-3 | CASSQRDRNGYTF
TRBJ2-3 | TRBV19 | CASRSGDRSTDTQYF
TRBJ2-2 | TRBV19 | CASSQGQGLAGELFF
TRBJ1-6 | TRBV28 | CASSFRDTYNSPLHF
TRBJ2-4 | TRBV7-9 | CASSSWDKAPPNIQYF
TRBJ2-3 | TRBV9 | CASSTSTGDTQYF
TRBJ2-1 | TRBV29-1 | CSVVPGANYNEQFF
TRBJ1-2 | TRBV15 | CATSARASPGQGYGYTF
TRBJ2-2 | TRBV19 | CASRLQINTGELFF
TRBJ2-5 | TRBV7-2 | CASSLAPKTQYF
TRBJ2-2 | TRBV7-5 | CVRREGWSGELFF
TRBJ2-2 | TRBV5-5 | CASSQASLGTETGELFF
TRBJ1-1 | TRBV30 | CAWLDRQNTEAFF
TRBJ2-1 | TRBV5-6 | CASSLGQGSYNEQFF
TRBJ1-1 | TRBV5-4 | CASSSVDTRNTEAFF
TRBJ2-7 | TRBV7-8 | CASSRTSSYEQYF
TRBJ2-1 | TRBV5-1 | CASSLGTDYNEQFF
TRBJ2-2 | TRBV21-1 | CASTALDRADTGELFF
TRBJ2-3 | TRBV5-4 | CASSYPTLAGVTTDTQYF
TRBJ2-1 | TRBV25-1 | CASRAPGASYNEQFF
TRBJ1-5 | TRBV5-1 | CASSLTPNQPQHF
TRBJ1-5 | TRBV27 | CASSPRGGEGVQPQHF
TRBJ2-5 | TRBV2 | CASRNSAGGATQYF
TRBJ1-2 | TRBV6-6 | CASSQDGIYGYTF
TRBJ2-3 | TRBV5-4 | CASSLGGSRTDTQYF